The clone carrying this TCR beta chain has a handful of counts. This sample is part of a study of metastatic and nonmetastatic thyroid tumors. Patients underwent thyroid surgery, and none had received any treatment before it. TCRdb re-processed the PCR reads through MiXCR. Seen here are 30,000 to 45,000 clones, under 30% observed once, and the top ten hold approximately 11%. This clonotype originated in a male donor with papillary thyroid cancer or a benign thyroid nodule (not recorded which). Some clones in this sample may be carry-over from other donors' samples. The sample comprised blood.

The CDR3 region is CANTAPYEQYF. The CDR3 nucleotides are TGTGCCAACACAGCCCCCTACGAGCAGTACTTC. This chain uses TRBV27 with TRBJ2-7; D remains ambiguous. CDR3 length: 11 amino acids. Germline-derived CDR1 and CDR2 are MNHEY and SMNVEV (reference sequence). Trimming took 10 bases from V and 2 from J, leaving 9 bases between them.